The present T cell receptor beta chain was sequenced within a study of cytomegalovirus exposure and HLA in healthy donors. The J segment lost 10 bases and the V segment lost 5 bases, leaving 7 bases of the junction unmatched. This CDR3 comprises 14 residues. From germline, CDR1 is LNHDA and CDR2 SQIVND (reference sequence). 60 Vbeta and 13 Jbeta primers were used in PCR. Some clones are missing from TCRdb's copy, which holds only in-frame ones; the method was immunoSEQ multiplex PCR. The profile shows about 70,000 clones, approximately 90% of them singletons. This TCR derives from a woman aged 25 to 45 in good health and CMV-seronegative. This chain uses TRBV19 with TRBJ1-6, with 8 bases aligning to TRBD1. Sequencing was done on a sample of PBMCs. The CDR3 nucleotides read TGTGCCAGTAGTCTAACAGGGGGAGGGTCACCCCTCCACTTT. Translated: CASSLTGGGSPLHF.